The clone carrying this T cell receptor (beta chain) was seen once. Data came from immunoSEQ multiplex PCR; TCRdb stores just in-frame clones and leaves some out. The sample lists 2,500 to 3,500 clones; around 89% were seen once. The sample is drawn from a study of blood T cell repertoires in COVID-19. CDR3 length: 12 residues. Per the germline V gene, CDR1 is SGHDN and CDR2 is FVKESK. Deletions cut 1 base from V and 11 bases from J, with 9 bases between. The source material was peripheral blood. This clonotype was obtained from a human donor with active COVID-19. The donor label of this sample is uncertain. The chain joins TRBV14 to TRBJ2-1; a weak D match, TRBD2 (5 bases). In DNA, the CDR3 is TGTGCCAGCAGCCAAGCGGACTTAAAGCAGTTCTTC. It translates to CASSQADLKQFF. The full variable domain, rest sourced from reference TRBV14 and TRBJ2-1, is EAGVTQFPSHSVIEKGQTVTLRCDPISGHDNLYWYRRVMGKEIKFLLHFVKESKQDESGMPNNRFLAERTGGTYSTLKVQPAELEDSGVYFCASSQADLKQFFGPGTRLTVL.